This T cell receptor beta chain was sequenced for a study of identical twins. CDR1 and CDR2 from the germline V gene are SGHRS and YFSETQ. Trimming shortened V by 7 bases and J by 5 bases, and 21 bases separated the two germline ends. The CDR3 runs 16 residues. Unique molecular identifiers were in the cDNA, with template-switch universal primer binding. MiXCR, applied by TCRdb to the 5' RACE reads, yields one record per CDR3 protein. The table includes under 900,000 distinct CDR3 sequences, over 9% detected once. The same specimen was also included in a second study, on yellow fever vaccine responses in identical twins.

This sequence joins TRBV5-1 and TRBJ1-4, with D maybe TRBD1 (5 bases). Sequenced: PBMCs. The sequence came from a woman between 18 and 30 years old in good health. The CDR3 here is CASHPSPAGTNEKLFF. The CDR3, as DNA: TGCGCCAGCCACCCTTCCCCGGCCGGGACGAATGAAAAACTGTTTTTT.